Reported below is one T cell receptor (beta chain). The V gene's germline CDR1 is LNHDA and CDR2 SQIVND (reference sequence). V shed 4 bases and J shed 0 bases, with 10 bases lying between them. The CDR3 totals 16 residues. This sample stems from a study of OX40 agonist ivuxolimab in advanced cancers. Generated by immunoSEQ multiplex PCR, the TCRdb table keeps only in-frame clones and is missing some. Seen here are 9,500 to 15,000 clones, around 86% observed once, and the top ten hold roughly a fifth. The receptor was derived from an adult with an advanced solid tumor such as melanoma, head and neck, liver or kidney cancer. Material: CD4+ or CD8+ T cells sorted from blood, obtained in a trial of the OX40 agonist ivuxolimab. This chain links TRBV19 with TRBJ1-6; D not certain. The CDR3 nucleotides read TGTGCCAGTAGTACCTACAAGAGCTCCTATAATTCACCCCTCCACTTT. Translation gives CASSTYKSSYNSPLHF.